The next 17 T cell receptor beta chains were all read from a single sample in a study of blood T cells in healthy people across ages. A second PCR, run for roughly 7 to 11 cycles, used a sample-barcoded 5' primer plus a J-beta primer mix. Via MiXCR, TCRdb re-called the 5' RACE reads, giving one row per CDR3 protein. Of 800,000 to 950,000 distinct CDR3 sequences listed, 25% to 35% were seen once; the top ten hold approximately 10%. These same data were also listed under a study on T cells of mothers and their children.

Material for sequencing was blood. The receptors were gathered from a woman aged 40 to 50 in good health.

The chain has TRBV7-6 and TRBJ2-5, with 11 positions matching TRBD2. Germline V gene sequence: CDR1 SGHVS, CDR2 FNYEAQ. The CDR3 runs 16 residues. V was pared by 3 bases and J by 11 bases, with 14 bases of the junction left unmatched. The CDR3: CASSFLGTSGPNEQYF. CDR3 nucleotides: TGTGCCAGCAGCTTCCTCGGGACTAGCGGACCCAATGAGCAGTACTTC.

The chain carries TRBV18 and TRBJ2-5; 9 nucleotides agree with TRBD1. After removal of 2 bases from V and 11 bases from J, the junction contained 9 bases not matched to a gene. Germline CDR1 is KGHSH and CDR2 is LQKENI. The CDR3 totals 14 residues. The CDR3 DNA reads as TGTGCCAGCTCACCAGGGACAGGGCGCAATGAGCAGTACTTC. This translates into CASSPGTGRNEQYF.

The chain has TRBV20-1 and TRBJ2-7, with D possibly matching TRBD1 (5 bases). Per the germline V gene, CDR1 is DFQATT and CDR2 is SNEGSKA (reference sequence). V lost 2 bases to trimming and J lost 2 bases, with 19 bases between them. The length of the CDR3 is 16 residues. The CDR3 DNA is TGCAGTGCTAGAAACCCGAACAGGAGACGAGCCTACGAGCAGTACTTC. Amino acids: CSARNPNRRRAYEQYF.

About this clonotype itself: A single base separates this from a much larger clone, so it may be a read error. The chain employs TRBV5-1 and TRBJ2-3; D may be TRBD2 (6 bases). The CDR3 runs 15 residues. The germline V gene encodes CDR1 SGHRS and CDR2 YFSETQ. CDR3 residues: CAGSPAGTLTDTQYF. CDR3 nucleotide sequence: TGCGCCGGCAGCCCAGCCGGGACTCTTACAGATACGCAGTATTTT.

The chain links TRBV5-1 to TRBJ2-3; D not resolved. CDR3 length equals 13 residues. Per the germline V gene, CDR1 is SGHRS and CDR2 is YFSETQ. V gave up 4 bases and J gave up 4 bases, with 10 bases separating them. CDR3 sequence: CASSPRYPDTQYF. The DNA for the CDR3 is TGCGCCAGCAGCCCCCGCTACCCAGATACGCAGTATTTT.

V is TRBV5-5 and J is TRBJ1-1; TRBD1 might be the D (6 bases). The germline gives CDR1 SGHKS, CDR2 YYEKEE (reference sequence). There are 16 residues in the CDR3. V was trimmed by 0 bases and J by 4 bases, leaving 16 bases between them. CDR3 loop: CASSLAVGRGATEAFF. The CDR3 DNA is TGTGCCAGCAGCTTGGCGGTGGGGAGGGGGGCCACTGAAGCTTTCTTT.

The sample holds many counts of this clonotype. CDR3 in DNA: TGTGCCAGCAGTTACTCGCCCCTACAGGGCGCCGAGCAGTACTTC. Translating gives CASSYSPLQGAEQYF. V is TRBV6-2 or TRBV6-3 and J is TRBJ2-7, with D possibly matching TRBD1 (6 bases). This CDR3 has 15 residues. Looked up from germline, CDR1 is MNHEY and CDR2 is SVGEGT. The V gene lost 0 bases and the J gene lost 6 bases, with 15 bases spanning the gap.

This clonotype has only a few counts. The chain uses TRBV12-3 or TRBV12-4 and TRBJ2-1, with D tentatively TRBD1 (6 bases). V was trimmed by 6 bases and J by 9 bases, leaving 9 bases between them. The CDR3 covers 11 residues. The CDR3 spells CASSPGVEQFF. CDR3 DNA: TGTGCCAGCAGCCCAGGGGTTGAGCAGTTCTTC.

This clonotype showed up just a few times. The rearrangement uses TRBV7-2 and TRBJ1-5; D not certain. Trimming pared 5 bases from V and 0 bases from J, leaving 11 bases between. Germline V gene sequence: CDR1 SGHTA, CDR2 FQGNSA. This CDR3 spans 15 amino acids. CDR3: CASSPDGNSNQPQHF. The CDR3 coding sequence is TGTGCCAGCAGCCCGGACGGAAATAGCAATCAGCCCCAGCATTTT.

This chain uses TRBV15 with TRBJ2-2; D possibly corresponds to TRBD2 (6 bases). This CDR3 is 16 amino acids long. V lost 0 bases and J 0 bases, leaving 8 bases between the germline ends. Per germline, CDR1 LNHNV and CDR2 YYDKDF (reference sequence). The CDR3 DNA reads TGTGCCACCAGCAGAGAGCGGACTACGAACACCGGGGAGCTGTTTTTT. Protein sequence: CATSRERTTNTGELFF.

This clonotype has ten or more counts. The genes are TRBV10-3 and TRBJ2-3; the match to TRBD2 covers 11 bases. The J segment lost 0 bases and the V segment lost 6 bases, leaving 5 bases of the junction unmatched. The germline gives CDR1 ENHRY, CDR2 SYGVKD. The CDR3 consists of 16 residues. The CDR3 is CAISSGLAGSTDTQYF. Written as DNA, the CDR3 is TGTGCCATCAGCAGCGGACTAGCGGGTAGCACAGATACGCAGTATTTT.

The sample holds many counts of this clonotype. This chain joins TRBV20-1 and TRBJ2-4; the D gene is possibly TRBD1 (7 bases). V lost 5 bases and J 9 bases, leaving 14 bases between the germline ends. Germline V gives CDR1 DFQATT, CDR2 SNEGSKA (reference sequence). This CDR3 spans 12 amino acids. The CDR3 here is CSALRQGGIQYF. CDR3 coding DNA: TGCAGTGCTCTTAGACAGGGAGGCATTCAGTACTTC.

The rearrangement joins TRBV7-2 to TRBJ1-2, with 8 bases lining up with TRBD1. The germline gives CDR1 SGHTA, CDR2 FQGNSA. The CDR3 contains 13 residues. V was clipped by 4 bases and J by 6 bases; unmatched bases: 4. The CDR3 region has the DNA TGTGCCAGCAGCTCCGGGACAGGAAATGGCTACACCTTC. The encoded protein is CASSSGTGNGYTF.

This clonotype was counted only a few times. At one end, the junction sequence differs from germline, possibly due to a read error. The chain joins TRBV5-1 to TRBJ2-1; TRBD2 matches 7 bases. CDR1 and CDR2 (germline): SGHRS, YFSETQ. The CDR3 totals 16 residues. In DNA, the CDR3 is TGCGCCAGCACTCTGGGCGGGGGTACCTCCTACAGTGAGCAGTTCTTC. This encodes CASTLGGGTSYSEQFF.

The CDR3 bases are TGTGCCAGCAGTGATGCAGGGAGCTCCTACGAGCAGTACTTC. Its translation is CASSDAGSSYEQYF. The chain couples TRBV27 to TRBJ2-7; D assignment may be TRBD1 or TRBD2 (5 bases each). Germline-derived CDR1 and CDR2 are MNHEY and SMNVEV (reference sequence). This CDR3 is built from 14 residues. Trimming stripped 5 bases from V and 0 bases from J, with 11 bases between.

V usage is TRBV11-2 and J usage is TRBJ2-5; D ambiguous. This CDR3 contains 14 residues. From germline, CDR1 is SGHAT and CDR2 FQNNGV. V dropped 5 bases and J dropped 5 bases, with 15 bases sitting between them. The CDR3, as DNA: TGTGCCAGCAGCCCGAGAATCCACATTGAGACCCAGTACTTC. The encoded protein is CASSPRIHIETQYF.

This clonotype was observed a handful of times. This chain links TRBV13 with TRBJ2-3; D may correspond to TRBD1 or TRBD2 (5 bases each). The CDR3 contains 14 residues. V gave up 3 bases and J gave up 4 bases, with 11 bases separating them. Germline CDR1 reads PRHDT; CDR2 reads FYEKMQ (reference sequence). The CDR3 spells CASSFSRGADTQYF. CDR3 in DNA: TGTGCCAGCAGCTTCTCTCGAGGGGCAGATACGCAGTATTTT.